This is a list of T cell receptor beta chains from one sample in a study of blood T cell repertoires in COVID-19. The assay was immunoSEQ multiplex PCR, and TCRdb's table has in-frame clones only and misses some. The sample has approximately 160,000 clones, 85% to 95% seen once. Material for sequencing was peripheral blood. These receptors were obtained from a man aged 45-65 years with acute or convalescent COVID-19. Both conserved end residues are part of each CDR3. Fields, in order: V gene, clone size, J gene, D gene, CDR3 protein, CDR3 DNA. The D gene is left open where the match is weak. Clone sizes are given selectively: once, few, many, or a class where the clone is expanded.

v_gene: TRBV6-5; abundance: .; j_gene: TRBJ2-2; d_gene: .; CDR3aa: CASSYSSGRGELFF; CDR3nt: TGTGCCAGCAGTTACTCGTCAGGTCGGGGGGAGCTGTTTTTT
v_gene: TRBV6-5; abundance: .; j_gene: TRBJ2-1; d_gene: .; CDR3aa: CASSYSGQNYNEQFF; CDR3nt: TGTGCCAGCAGTTACTCCGGACAGAACTACAATGAGCAGTTCTTC
v_gene: TRBV29-1; abundance: .; j_gene: TRBJ2-1; d_gene: TRBD2; CDR3aa: CSVEWVSGGQSYNEQFF; CDR3nt: TGCAGCGTTGAATGGGTTTCGGGGGGGCAGTCCTACAATGAGCAGTTCTTC
v_gene: TRBV28; abundance: .; j_gene: TRBJ1-4; d_gene: .; CDR3aa: CASSYRTVTNEKLFF; CDR3nt: TGTGCCAGCAGTTACAGGACAGTAACTAATGAAAAACTGTTTTTT
v_gene: TRBV7-2; abundance: .; j_gene: TRBJ2-5; d_gene: TRBD2; CDR3aa: CASSLGLAGETQYF; CDR3nt: TGTGCCAGCAGCTTGGGACTAGCGGGAGAGACCCAGTACTTC
v_gene: TRBV3-1/TRBV3-2; abundance: .; j_gene: TRBJ1-5; d_gene: TRBD1; CDR3aa: CASSKTGTGGNQPQHF; CDR3nt: TGTGCCAGCAGCAAAACCGGGACAGGGGGAAATCAGCCCCAGCATTTT
v_gene: TRBV27; abundance: few; j_gene: TRBJ2-1; d_gene: TRBD1; CDR3aa: CASSPGTGGDEQFF; CDR3nt: TGTGCCAGCAGTCCCGGGACAGGGGGGGATGAGCAGTTCTTC
v_gene: TRBV3-1/TRBV3-2; abundance: .; j_gene: TRBJ2-1; d_gene: TRBD2; CDR3aa: CASSHSSGMIGNEQFF; CDR3nt: TGTGCCAGCAGCCATTCTAGCGGGATGATCGGCAATGAGCAGTTCTTC
v_gene: TRBV7-2; abundance: once; j_gene: TRBJ1-5; d_gene: .; CDR3aa: CASSQDSNSNQPQHF; CDR3nt: TGTGCCAGCAGCCAGGACAGCAATAGCAATCAGCCCCAGCATTTT
v_gene: TRBV5-6; abundance: .; j_gene: TRBJ2-5; d_gene: TRBD2; CDR3aa: CASSLAAGGLETQYF; CDR3nt: TGTGCCAGCAGCTTGGCAGCGGGAGGGCTAGAGACCCAGTACTTC
v_gene: TRBV5-8; abundance: .; j_gene: TRBJ1-4; d_gene: .; CDR3aa: CASSQGPTNEKLFF; CDR3nt: TGTGCCAGCTCCCAGGGGCCAACTAATGAAAAACTGTTTTTT
v_gene: TRBV15; abundance: few; j_gene: TRBJ1-6; d_gene: .; CDR3aa: CATSRDPGHDSPLHF; CDR3nt: TGTGCCACCAGCAGAGATCCGGGACACGATTCACCCCTCCACTTT
v_gene: TRBV4-1; abundance: .; j_gene: TRBJ1-1; d_gene: .; CDR3aa: CASSQDERLTMNTEAFF; CDR3nt: TGCGCCAGCAGCCAAGATGAGAGACTGACTATGAACACTGAAGCTTTCTTT
v_gene: TRBV19; abundance: .; j_gene: TRBJ2-7; d_gene: TRBD1; CDR3aa: CASSQGQGDSEQYF; CDR3nt: TGTGCCAGTAGTCAGGGACAGGGTGACTCCGAGCAGTACTTC
v_gene: TRBV18; abundance: .; j_gene: TRBJ2-1; d_gene: TRBD2; CDR3aa: CASSPPGLAGSEQFF; CDR3nt: TGTGCCAGCTCACCACCGGGCCTAGCGGGAAGCGAGCAGTTCTTC
v_gene: TRBV19; abundance: .; j_gene: TRBJ1-1; d_gene: TRBD1; CDR3aa: CASMDRGDTEAFF; CDR3nt: TGTGCCAGTATGGACAGGGGAGACACTGAAGCTTTCTTT
v_gene: TRBV7-9; abundance: .; j_gene: TRBJ2-7; d_gene: .; CDR3aa: CASSLTANYEQYF; CDR3nt: TGTGCCAGCAGCTTGACAGCAAACTACGAGCAGTACTTC
v_gene: TRBV7-2; abundance: .; j_gene: TRBJ2-5; d_gene: TRBD2; CDR3aa: CASSHKTGGVQETQYF; CDR3nt: TGTGCCAGCAGCCATAAGACGGGGGGGGTCCAAGAGACCCAGTACTTC